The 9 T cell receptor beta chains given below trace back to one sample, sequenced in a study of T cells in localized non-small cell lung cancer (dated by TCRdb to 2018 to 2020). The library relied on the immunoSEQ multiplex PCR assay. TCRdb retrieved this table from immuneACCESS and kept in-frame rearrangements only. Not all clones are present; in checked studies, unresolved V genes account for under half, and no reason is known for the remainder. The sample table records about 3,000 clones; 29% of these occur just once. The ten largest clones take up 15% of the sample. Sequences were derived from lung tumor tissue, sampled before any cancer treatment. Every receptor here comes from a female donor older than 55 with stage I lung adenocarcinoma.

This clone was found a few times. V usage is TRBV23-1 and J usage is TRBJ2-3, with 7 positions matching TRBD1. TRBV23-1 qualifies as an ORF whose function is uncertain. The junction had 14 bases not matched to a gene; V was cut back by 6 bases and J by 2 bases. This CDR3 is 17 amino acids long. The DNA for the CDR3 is TGCGCCAGCAGCCCATCTGGGACGACAGGGACCACAGATACGCAGTATTTT. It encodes CASSPSGTTGTTDTQYF.

For the CDR3, the DNA is TGTGCCAGCAGTTGGCAGGTGTCGCTAGAGACCCAGTACTTC. Encoded protein: CASSWQVSLETQYF. The J gene is TRBJ2-5, the V gene TRBV6-8; D gene unclear. The CDR3 is made up of 14 amino acids. V was pared by 4 bases and J by 4 bases, with 13 bases between. Germline V gene sequence: CDR1 MNHGY, CDR2 SAAAGT.

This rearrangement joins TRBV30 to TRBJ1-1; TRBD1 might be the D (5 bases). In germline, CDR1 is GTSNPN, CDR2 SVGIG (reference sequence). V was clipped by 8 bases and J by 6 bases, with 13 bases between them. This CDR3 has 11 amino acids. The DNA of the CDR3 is TGTGCCATCGGTGGGGCCCCTGAAGCTTTCTTT. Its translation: CAIGGAPEAFF.

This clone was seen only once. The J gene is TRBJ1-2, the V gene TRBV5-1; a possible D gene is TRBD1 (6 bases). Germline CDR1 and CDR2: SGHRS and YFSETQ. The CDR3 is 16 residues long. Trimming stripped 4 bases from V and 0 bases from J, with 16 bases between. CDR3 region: CASSQNPGTTNYGYTF. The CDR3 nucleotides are TGCGCCAGCAGCCAGAATCCCGGGACAACTAACTATGGCTACACCTTC. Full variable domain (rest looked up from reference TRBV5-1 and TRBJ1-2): KAGVTQTPRYLIKTRGQQVTLSCSPISGHRSVSWYQQTPGQGLQFLFEYFSETQRNKGNFPGRFSGRQFSNSRSEMNVSTLELGDSALYLCASSQNPGTTNYGYTFGSGTRLTVV.

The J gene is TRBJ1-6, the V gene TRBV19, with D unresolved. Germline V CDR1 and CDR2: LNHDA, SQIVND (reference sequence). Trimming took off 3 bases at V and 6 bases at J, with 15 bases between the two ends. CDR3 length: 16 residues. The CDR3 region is CASSIVKGSFNSPLHF. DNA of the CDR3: TGTGCCAGTAGTATCGTTAAGGGCAGCTTTAATTCACCCCTCCACTTT.

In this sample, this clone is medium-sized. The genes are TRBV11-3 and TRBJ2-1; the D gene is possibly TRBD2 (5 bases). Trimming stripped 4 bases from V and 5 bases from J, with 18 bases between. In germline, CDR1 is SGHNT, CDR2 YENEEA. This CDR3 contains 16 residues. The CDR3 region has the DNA TGTGCCAGCAGCTCAAACCCCCGGGAAGGGAACAATGAGCAGTTCTTC. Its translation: CASSSNPREGNNEQFF.

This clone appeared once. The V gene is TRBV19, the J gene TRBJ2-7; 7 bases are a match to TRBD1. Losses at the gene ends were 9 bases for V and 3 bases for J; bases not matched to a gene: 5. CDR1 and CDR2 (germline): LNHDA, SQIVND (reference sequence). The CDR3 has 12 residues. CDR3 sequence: CASATGNYEQYF. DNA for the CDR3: TGTGCCAGCGCGACAGGGAACTACGAGCAGTACTTC. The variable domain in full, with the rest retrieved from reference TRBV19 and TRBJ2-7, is DGGITQSPKYLFRKEGQNVTLSCEQNLNHDAMYWYRQDPGQGLRLIYYSQIVNDFQKGDIAEGYSVSREKKESFPLTVTSAQKNPTAFYLCASATGNYEQYFGPGTRLTVT.

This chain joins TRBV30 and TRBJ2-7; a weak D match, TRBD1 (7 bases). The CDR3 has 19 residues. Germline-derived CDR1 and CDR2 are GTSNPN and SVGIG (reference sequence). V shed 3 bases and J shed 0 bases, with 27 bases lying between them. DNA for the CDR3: TGTGCCTGGAGGAAGGCGGAGGGACAGAGGGGGTTTCGCTCCTACGAGCAGTACTTC. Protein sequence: CAWRKAEGQRGFRSYEQYF.

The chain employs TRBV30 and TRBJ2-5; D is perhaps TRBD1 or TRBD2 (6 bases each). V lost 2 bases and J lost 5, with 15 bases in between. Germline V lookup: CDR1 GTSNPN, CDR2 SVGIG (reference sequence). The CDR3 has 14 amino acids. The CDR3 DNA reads TGTGCCTGGAGTAAGGGGGGCACTTCGGAGACCCAGTACTTC. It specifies CAWSKGGTSETQYF. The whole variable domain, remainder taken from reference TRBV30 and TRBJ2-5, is SQTIHQWPATLVQPVGSPLSLECTVEGTSNPNLYWYRQAAGRGLQLLFYSVGIGQISSEVPQNLSASRPQDRQFILSSKKLLLSDSGFYLCAWSKGGTSETQYFGPGTRLLVL.